These 32 T cell receptor beta chains came from one sample sequenced in a study of shared clonotypes between healthy human individuals. Method: immunoSEQ multiplex PCR; TCRdb's copy keeps in-frame clones and lacks some. Of approximately 2,300,000 clones listed, 80% to 95% are singletons. Input material: naive CD4+ T cells from PBMCs. Subset of the sample: CD45RA+ positively selected. The receptors here all came from a man aged 18 to 35 in good health. Some clones in this sample may be carry-over from other donors' samples.

The chain couples TRBV5-1 to TRBJ2-1, with D tentatively TRBD2 (7 bases). Germline V CDR1 and CDR2: SGHRS, YFSETQ. There are 15 residues in the CDR3. Trimming took 4 bases from V and 9 from J, leaving 20 bases between them. The chain's CDR3 is CASSPGGREKSEQFF. The CDR3 DNA reads as TGCGCCAGCAGCCCCGGGGGGCGGGAGAAGAGTGAGCAGTTCTTC.

This clone was detected only once. The chain joins TRBV5-6 to TRBJ2-3; tentatively, D is TRBD1 or TRBD2 (6 bases each). CDR1 is SGHDT, CDR2 YYEEEE, per germline. The CDR3 loop spans 16 amino acids. V was trimmed by 4 bases and J by 6 bases, leaving 21 bases between them. The CDR3 coding sequence is TGTGCCAGCAGCACCCACGGGACACGGGGGAGGGATACGCAGTATTTT. It yields the protein CASSTHGTRGRDTQYF. The entire variable domain, with the rest obtained from reference TRBV5-6 and TRBJ2-3, is as follows: DAGVTQSPTHLIKTRGQQVTLRCSPKSGHDTVSWYQQALGQGPQFIFQYYEEEERQRGNFPDRFSGHQFPNYSSELNVNALLLGDSALYLCASSTHGTRGRDTQYFGPGTRLTVL.

The J gene is TRBJ2-5, the V gene TRBV30; possibly TRBD1 or TRBD2 for D (5 bases each). V was trimmed by 2 bases and J by 5 bases, leaving 9 bases between them. The germline V gene encodes CDR1 GTSNPN and CDR2 SVGIG (reference sequence). The CDR3 sequence is 12 residues long. The CDR3 region has the DNA TGTGCCTGGAGTCCAGGGAGCGAGACCCAGTACTTC. It encodes CAWSPGSETQYF. Variable domain in full (rest from reference TRBV30 and TRBJ2-5): SQTIHQWPATLVQPVGSPLSLECTVEGTSNPNLYWYRQAAGRGLQLLFYSVGIGQISSEVPQNLSASRPQDRQFILSSKKLLLSDSGFYLCAWSPGSETQYFGPGTRLLVL.

The V gene is TRBV5-1, the J gene TRBJ1-2; D may be TRBD1 (5 bases). Looked up from germline, CDR1 is SGHRS and CDR2 is YFSETQ. The CDR3 sequence is 14 residues long. Trimming cost V 4 bases and J 3 bases, with 13 bases left between them. The CDR3 DNA reads TGCGCCAGCAGCCCCCTGGTAGGGGACTATGGCTACACCTTC. Amino acid sequence: CASSPLVGDYGYTF. The entire variable domain, with the rest obtained from reference TRBV5-1 and TRBJ1-2, is as follows: KAGVTQTPRYLIKTRGQQVTLSCSPISGHRSVSWYQQTPGQGLQFLFEYFSETQRNKGNFPGRFSGRQFSNSRSEMNVSTLELGDSALYLCASSPLVGDYGYTFGSGTRLTVV.

This chain joins TRBV7-2 and TRBJ1-1; D ambiguous. The V end was cut by 0 bases, the J end by 0 bases, with 8 bases between. There are 15 residues in the CDR3. Germline V gene lookup returns CDR1 SGHTA and CDR2 FQGNSA. The CDR3 DNA sequence: TGTGCCAGCAGCTTAGCCGGCCAGGTGAACACTGAAGCTTTCTTT. It encodes CASSLAGQVNTEAFF. Looking up the rest from reference TRBV7-2 and TRBJ1-1 gives the full variable domain: GAGVSQSPSNKVTEKGKDVELRCDPISGHTALYWYRQSLGQGLEFLIYFQGNSAPDKSGLPSDRFSAERTGGSVSTLTIQRTQQEDSAVYLCASSLAGQVNTEAFFGQGTRLTVV.

This chain links TRBV7-8 with TRBJ2-3, with D possibly TRBD1 on 6 matching bases. Germline loops: CDR1 SGHVS, CDR2 FQNEAQ. The germline V and J ends were trimmed by 5 bases and 0 bases, with 12 bases remaining between them. This CDR3 is built from 15 residues. CDR3 nucleotides: TGTGCCAGCAGCACCCGGACAGTTAGCACAGATACGCAGTATTTT. Amino acids: CASSTRTVSTDTQYF.

This chain connects TRBV15 to TRBJ2-6; 9 nucleotides agree with TRBD1. Germline V gene lookup returns CDR1 LNHNV and CDR2 YYDKDF (reference sequence). There are 16 residues in the CDR3. The trim removed 8 bases at V and 1 base at J, leaving 6 bases unmatched. CDR3 in DNA: TGTGCCACCTTAGGGACAGGGATTTCTGGGGCCAACGTCCTGACTTTC. This sequence encodes CATLGTGISGANVLTF.

The chain employs TRBV6-4 and TRBJ1-1; D possibly corresponds to TRBD1 (5 bases). CDR1 is MRHNA, CDR2 SNTAGT, per germline. This CDR3 spans 13 amino acids. V was trimmed by 4 bases and J by 4 bases, leaving 10 bases between them. CDR3: CASSVAGFTEAFF. In DNA form, the CDR3 reads TGTGCCAGCAGTGTTGCAGGGTTCACTGAAGCTTTCTTT.

The chain links TRBV14 to TRBJ2-5; D unresolved. The length of the CDR3 is 14 residues. The germline V gene has CDR1 SGHDN and CDR2 FVKESK. The V gene lost 4 bases and the J gene lost 0 bases, with 9 bases spanning the gap. CDR3 bases: TGTGCCAGCAGCCCGGAAGCGTACCAAGAGACCCAGTACTTC. Residues: CASSPEAYQETQYF.

A single count supports this clone. The J gene is TRBJ2-7, the V gene TRBV27; possibly TRBD1 or TRBD2 for D (6 bases each). Germline CDR1 MNHEY, CDR2 SMNVEV (reference sequence). V shed 9 bases and J shed 5 bases, with 32 bases lying between them. The CDR3 has 18 amino acids. This chain's CDR3 is CARKTEAGSGVGGNEQYF. The CDR3, as DNA: TGTGCCAGGAAGACCGAAGCGGGTTCAGGGGTGGGTGGCAACGAGCAGTACTTC.

This chain uses TRBV29-1 with TRBJ2-7; TRBD2 aligns across 10 bases. Germline loops: CDR1 SQVTM, CDR2 ANQGSEA. The CDR3 has 13 amino acids. Losses at the gene ends were 4 bases for V and 7 bases for J; bases not matched to a gene: 7. Here the CDR3 DNA reads TGCAGCGTTGGGCTAGCGGGGGCTCGGGAGCAGTACTTC. It specifies CSVGLAGAREQYF.

This rearrangement joins TRBV5-1 to TRBJ2-3, with TRBD2 matching 10 bases. The CDR3 extends over 16 amino acids. Trimming at V came to 2 bases and at J to 2 bases, leaving 5 bases not matched to a gene. CDR1 is SGHRS, CDR2 YFSETQ, per germline. The CDR3 nucleotides are TGCGCCAGCAGCTTACCTAGCGGGAGAACCACAGATACGCAGTATTTT. This translates into CASSLPSGRTTDTQYF. Based on the CDR3 plus reference TRBV5-1 and TRBJ2-3, the full variable domain is KAGVTQTPRYLIKTRGQQVTLSCSPISGHRSVSWYQQTPGQGLQFLFEYFSETQRNKGNFPGRFSGRQFSNSRSEMNVSTLELGDSALYLCASSLPSGRTTDTQYFGPGTRLTVL.

To note about this clone: One junction end disagrees with the germline gene, perhaps due to a read error. This chain joins TRBV7-9 and TRBJ2-7, with a possible D match to TRBD1 (6 bases). Germline V gives CDR1 SEHNR, CDR2 FQNEAQ (reference sequence). The CDR3 extends over 15 amino acids. The CDR3 spells CASSLGGHASYEQYF. CDR3 bases: TGTGCCAGCAGTTTAGGGGGACATGCCTCCTACGAGCAGTACTTC.

The chain carries TRBV18 and TRBJ2-1; 8 bases map to TRBD2. The trim removed 0 bases at V and 9 bases at J, leaving 10 bases unmatched. The CDR3 is 16 amino acids. From germline, CDR1 is KGHSH and CDR2 LQKENI. The CDR3 bases are TGTGCCAGCTCACCACCGGGGTCCGGGAGGGCATTTGAGCAGTTCTTC. Residues: CASSPPGSGRAFEQFF.

This clone was seen only once. As DNA, the CDR3 is TGTGCCAGCGTCGGGGGGCCGAGTGGCTACACCTTC. It specifies CASVGGPSGYTF. This chain joins TRBV5-4 and TRBJ1-2, with D tentatively TRBD1 (6 bases). Per germline, CDR1 SGHNT and CDR2 YYREEE (reference sequence). V was pared by 7 bases and J by 7 bases, with 14 bases between. This CDR3 contains 12 residues.

Remarks on this clone: Other nucleotide sequences from this sample produce the same CDR3. V and J are TRBV18 and TRBJ2-7; 9 nucleotides agree with TRBD1. V was clipped by 0 bases and J by 6 bases; unmatched bases: 3. This CDR3 region has 14 residues. From germline, CDR1 is KGHSH and CDR2 LQKENI. The DNA for the CDR3 is TGTGCCAGCTCACCACCGGGACAGGGCGGCGAGCAGTACTTC. This encodes CASSPPGQGGEQYF.

Worth noting for this clone: The identical CDR3 is also encoded by other nucleotide sequences in the sample. The V gene is TRBV15, the J gene TRBJ2-2; 7 bases match TRBD1. V shed 8 bases and J 0 bases; nucleotides not matched to a gene: 6. Germline CDR1 LNHNV, CDR2 YYDKDF (reference sequence). This CDR3 region has 15 residues. The CDR3 bases are TGTGCCACCTCCCGACAGGGTTCGAACACCGGGGAGCTGTTTTTT. This codes for CATSRQGSNTGELFF.

The chain recombines TRBV2 with TRBJ1-5; D perhaps matches TRBD1 (5 bases). V was trimmed by 0 bases and J by 3 bases, leaving 12 bases between them. CDR1 and CDR2 from the germline V gene are SNHLY and FYNNEI. This CDR3 region has 16 residues. CDR3 sequence reads: CASSEAPGRINQPQHF. The CDR3, as DNA: TGTGCCAGCAGTGAAGCGCCGGGACGGATCAATCAGCCCCAGCATTTT.

The chain carries TRBV2 and TRBJ2-1; TRBD1 aligns across 7 bases. Germline assignment: CDR1 SNHLY and CDR2 FYNNEI. The length of the CDR3 is 14 residues. V was clipped by 6 bases and J by 0 bases; unmatched bases: 2. The CDR3 is CASSRDSSYNEQFF. CDR3 coding DNA: TGTGCCAGCAGCCGGGACAGCTCCTACAATGAGCAGTTCTTC. The whole variable domain, filled in from reference TRBV2 and TRBJ2-1, reads EPEVTQTPSHQVTQMGQEVILRCVPISNHLYFYWYRQILGQKVEFLVSFYNNEISEKSEIFDDQFSVERPDGSNFTLKIRSTKLEDSAMYFCASSRDSSYNEQFFGPGTRLTVL.

The chain is built from TRBV2 and TRBJ2-7, with 8 bases lining up with TRBD2. The CDR3 is 16 amino acids. Germline V CDR1 and CDR2: SNHLY, FYNNEI. With V trimmed by 6 bases and J by 0 bases, 10 bases remained unmatched. The CDR3 protein is CASSDFFGLASYEQYF. CDR3 coding DNA: TGTGCCAGCAGCGATTTTTTCGGACTAGCCTCCTACGAGCAGTACTTC.

The genes are TRBV15 and TRBJ1-5; perhaps TRBD1 as D (5 bases). V lost 5 bases and J lost 9, with 14 bases in between. This CDR3 is built from 13 residues. Looked up from germline, CDR1 is LNHNV and CDR2 is YYDKDF (reference sequence). In DNA, the CDR3 is TGTGCCACCAGCGCGGACACTCCTCGGCCCCAGCATTTT. Protein: CATSADTPRPQHF.

The chain uses TRBV2 and TRBJ1-1, with D uncertain. The V gene's germline CDR1 is SNHLY and CDR2 FYNNEI. The ends were cut back, 8 bases at V and 11 bases at J, with 21 bases in the middle. The CDR3 consists of 13 residues. For the CDR3, the DNA is TGTGCCAGCGTACGCGCGAGTGTCAACCGGGCTTTCTTT. Translating gives CASVRASVNRAFF.

Details on this clone: Other DNA sequences from this sample encode an identical CDR3 as well. The chain carries TRBV10-3 and TRBJ1-5; maybe TRBD1 (6 bases). V was trimmed by 3 bases and J by 4 bases, leaving 7 bases between them. The germline V gene encodes CDR1 ENHRY and CDR2 SYGVKD. The CDR3 sequence is 13 residues long. CDR3 sequence: CAISDQGNQPQHF. The CDR3 DNA reads as TGTGCCATCAGTGATCAGGGGAATCAGCCCCAGCATTTT.

V usage is TRBV7-3 and J usage is TRBJ2-2; D call uncertain. Trimming left V 5 bases short and J 0 bases short, with 7 bases between. Germline loops: CDR1 SGHTA, CDR2 FQGTGA. The CDR3 sequence is 14 residues long. The CDR3 DNA is TGTGCCAGCAGCCCCCGTCCGAACACCGGGGAGCTGTTTTTT. Amino acids: CASSPRPNTGELFF.

The V gene is TRBV2, the J gene TRBJ1-2, with TRBD1 identical over 9 bases. The germline gives CDR1 SNHLY, CDR2 FYNNEI. V gave up 11 bases and J gave up 8 bases; unmatched junction bases: 15. CDR3 length: 14 amino acids. The CDR3 coding sequence is TGTGCCTCAAACCGGGACAGGGCGTTGGAGGGCTACACCTTC. Amino acid sequence: CASNRDRALEGYTF.

This clone came up once. Additional DNA sequences in this sample encode the identical CDR3. The chain recombines TRBV28 with TRBJ1-5; D not certain. Germline CDR1 and CDR2: MDHEN and SYDVKM. Trimming took 7 bases from V and 7 from J, leaving 8 bases between them. The length of the CDR3 is 11 residues. The CDR3 nucleotides are TGTGCCAGCACAGATAACCAGCCCCAGCATTTT. This codes for CASTDNQPQHF.

A remark on this clone: Other DNA sequences from this sample encode an identical CDR3 as well. The chain couples TRBV7-2 to TRBJ2-7; tentative D call: TRBD2 (6 bases). Trimming pared 1 base from V and 2 bases from J, leaving 9 bases between. Germline V lookup: CDR1 SGHTA, CDR2 FQGNSA. There are 14 residues in the CDR3. The CDR3: CASSLDGGTYEQYF. The CDR3 coding sequence is TGTGCCAGCAGCTTAGATGGAGGGACCTACGAGCAGTACTTC.

V usage is TRBV5-1 and J usage is TRBJ2-1; 10 bases map to TRBD2. V shed 5 bases, J shed 8 bases, and the junction held 10 bases outside the gene matches. The V gene's germline CDR1 is SGHRS and CDR2 YFSETQ. The CDR3 spans 15 residues. CDR3 DNA: TGCGCCAGCAGTAGGGAGCGGGAGGGTAGGGATGAGCAGTTCTTC. It encodes CASSREREGRDEQFF.

V usage is TRBV5-8 and J usage is TRBJ1-2, with 10 bases aligning to TRBD1. This CDR3 is 16 amino acids long. The germline V gene encodes CDR1 SGHTS and CDR2 YDEGEE. V shed 3 bases, J shed 4 bases, and the junction held 9 bases outside the gene matches. The CDR3 coding sequence is TGTGCCAGCAGCTCAAATGACAGGGGGCGCGGCTATGGCTACACCTTC. Protein sequence: CASSSNDRGRGYGYTF.

This clone appeared a few times. The chain uses TRBV29-1 and TRBJ1-1, with D tentatively TRBD1 (5 bases). Germline values: CDR1 SQVTM, CDR2 ANQGSEA. The CDR3 loop spans 14 amino acids. The germline V and J ends were trimmed by 5 bases and 0 bases, with 13 bases remaining between them. The CDR3 DNA reads as TGCAGCGTTAAGGTATCAGGGATGAACACTGAAGCTTTCTTT. Translating it yields CSVKVSGMNTEAFF.

The chain uses TRBV28 and TRBJ2-1; D gene ambiguous. The CDR3 contains 16 residues. CDR1 is MDHEN and CDR2 is SYDVKM in the germline V gene. Trimming cost V 5 bases and J 2 bases, with 16 bases left between them. CDR3 coding DNA: TGTGCCAGCAGTCGGTGGGCAAATAACGCCTACAATGAGCAGTTCTTC. This translates into CASSRWANNAYNEQFF.

As regards this clone: Different DNA sequences within this sample yield the same CDR3. The chain carries TRBV18 and TRBJ2-5; D is unclear. CDR1 and CDR2 (germline): KGHSH, LQKENI. Trimming removed 1 base from V and 5 bases from J, with 11 bases in between. The CDR3 spans 14 residues. The CDR3 DNA sequence: TGTGCCAGCTCACCACTGTCCGGGCTGGAGACCCAGTACTTC. Its translation: CASSPLSGLETQYF.